This TCR beta chain was sequenced during a study of technical replicates of blood from a handful of donors. Produced via immunoSEQ multiplex PCR; TCRdb's table is partial and in-frame only. Of 90,000 to 100,000 clones in the sample, around 96% were seen once. There are 17 residues in the CDR3. Germline values: CDR1 SGHTA, CDR2 FQGNSA. J was trimmed by 4 bases and V by 1 base; bases with no gene match: 9. Sequencing used T cells isolated from PBMCs. The chain uses TRBV7-2 and TRBJ2-5, with 10 bases that match TRBD2. The receptor comes from a human donor in good health. CDR3: CASSLGLTAGGPETQYF. The DNA for the CDR3 is TGTGCCAGCAGCTTAGGACTAACAGCGGGAGGGCCAGAGACCCAGTACTTC.